What follows are 11 T cell receptor beta chains derived from one specimen sequenced in a study of blood T cell repertoires in COVID-19 (dated by TCRdb to the early 2020s). Receptor amplification or capture employed the immunoSEQ multiplex PCR assay. TCRdb holds this immuneACCESS table with in-frame rearrangements only. Some clones are missing; in checked studies, unresolved V genes explain under half, and the rest has no known cause. The sample table holds hundreds of thousands of clones, of which 65% to 85% were seen once. The ten largest clones add up to more than 8% of the sample. Sequencing used peripheral blood. The receptors stem from a woman aged 45-65 years with acute or convalescent COVID-19.

Here the CDR3 reads CASSPPAWEGQNYGYTF. CDR3 sequence (DNA): TGTGCCAGCAGTCCCCCGGCTTGGGAGGGCCAGAACTATGGCTACACCTTC. The chain employs TRBV28 and TRBJ1-2; D uncertain. Germline CDR1 is MDHEN and CDR2 is SYDVKM. With 5 bases removed from V and 2 bases from J, the gap between germline ends came to 21 bases. CDR3 length: 17 residues.

The gene calls are TRBV5-8 and TRBJ1-1; 9 bases agree with TRBD1. Germline values: CDR1 SGHTS, CDR2 YDEGEE. The J segment lost 3 bases and the V segment lost 4 bases, leaving 10 bases of the junction unmatched. This CDR3 is built from 16 residues. The CDR3, as DNA: TGTGCCAGCAGCCTTACAGGGGGCCTGGGGGACACTGAAGCTTTCTTT. Amino acid sequence: CASSLTGGLGDTEAFF.

This sequence joins TRBV5-6 and TRBJ2-1, with 8 nucleotides matching TRBD2. With 0 bases clipped from V and 5 bases from J, the junction kept 1 base outside the gene matches. CDR1 and CDR2 (germline): SGHDT, YYEEEE. This CDR3 has 14 residues. CDR3 nucleotide sequence: TGTGCCAGCAGCTTGGCCGGGGGGGACAATGAGCAGTTCTTC. Amino acids: CASSLAGGDNEQFF.

The chain joins TRBV5-1 to TRBJ2-1; perhaps TRBD1 as D (7 bases). V gave up 3 bases and J gave up 8 bases, with 15 bases separating them. The germline V gene encodes CDR1 SGHRS and CDR2 YFSETQ. The CDR3 is made up of 14 amino acids. The CDR3 nucleotides read TGCGCCAGCAGCTGGACAGGTTGGGAGGATGAGCAGTTCTTC. It translates to CASSWTGWEDEQFF.

The genes are TRBV4-2 and TRBJ2-1; 7 positions agree with TRBD2. The CDR3 contains 17 residues. Trimming took 4 bases from V and 12 from J; bases not matched to a gene: 21. Per the germline V gene, CDR1 is LGHNA and CDR2 is YNFKEQ. The DNA for the CDR3 is TGTGCCAGCAGCCCCTCAAGGGAACTAGCGCAGATTCGGTGGCAGTTCTTC. Its protein product is CASSPSRELAQIRWQFF.

This rearrangement joins TRBV5-6 to TRBJ2-5, with 8 bases identical to TRBD1. Germline CDR1 and CDR2: SGHDT and YYEEEE. The CDR3 extends over 14 amino acids. V gave up 0 bases and J gave up 5 bases; unmatched junction bases: 3. The CDR3 protein is CASSLADRAETQYF. The CDR3 region has the DNA TGTGCCAGCAGCTTGGCGGACAGGGCGGAGACCCAGTACTTC.

The CDR3 nucleotides read TGTGCCAGCATCGACGGTATGGGGGGGCCCTCCTACGAGCAGTACTTC. This codes for CASIDGMGGPSYEQYF. V usage is TRBV25-1 and J usage is TRBJ2-7; D may be TRBD2 (7 bases). Germline assignment: CDR1 MGHDK and CDR2 SYGVNS. The CDR3 is made up of 16 amino acids. Trimming left V 7 bases short and J 0 bases short, with 19 bases between.

This clone was counted a single time. This chain joins TRBV3-1 (or the pseudogene TRBV3-2) and TRBJ1-4, with D maybe TRBD1 (6 bases). The germline CDR1 and CDR2 sequences are LGHDT and YNNKEL (reference sequence). The CDR3 extends over 14 amino acids. With 9 bases removed from V and 8 bases from J, the gap between germline ends came to 19 bases. This CDR3 reads CASSPRGGSEKLFF. The DNA of the CDR3 is TGTGCCAGTTCTCCAAGAGGGGGTTCCGAAAAACTGTTTTTT.

V usage is TRBV7-2 and J usage is TRBJ2-4, with 7 bases matching TRBD2. The germline CDR1 and CDR2 sequences are SGHTA and FQGNSA. The CDR3 is 15 residues long. Trimming at V came to 1 base and at J to 6 bases, leaving 6 bases not matched to a gene. The DNA of the CDR3 is TGTGCCAGCAGCTTAGTCGCGGGAGCTACAAACATTCAGTACTTC. Protein: CASSLVAGATNIQYF.

V is TRBV20-1 and J is TRBJ2-1; D is perhaps TRBD2 (6 bases). Between the trimmed V and J ends, which lost 3 bases and 5 bases, there was a span of 11 bases. Germline V gene data show CDR1 as DFQATT and CDR2 as SNEGSKA (reference sequence). This CDR3 spans 13 amino acids. The CDR3 DNA reads as TGCAGTGCTAGTCCGGGACTGAACAATGAGCAGTTCTTC. Residues: CSASPGLNNEQFF.

V usage is TRBV2 and J usage is TRBJ2-5; tentative D call: TRBD2 (5 bases). CDR1 and CDR2 (germline): SNHLY, FYNNEI. The CDR3 is made up of 17 amino acids. V lost 6 bases to trimming and J lost 1 base, with 21 bases between them. CDR3 in DNA: TGTGCCAGCAGCAAAAGACCACCTGGGAGATTCCAAGAGACCCAGTACTTC. It translates to CASSKRPPGRFQETQYF.